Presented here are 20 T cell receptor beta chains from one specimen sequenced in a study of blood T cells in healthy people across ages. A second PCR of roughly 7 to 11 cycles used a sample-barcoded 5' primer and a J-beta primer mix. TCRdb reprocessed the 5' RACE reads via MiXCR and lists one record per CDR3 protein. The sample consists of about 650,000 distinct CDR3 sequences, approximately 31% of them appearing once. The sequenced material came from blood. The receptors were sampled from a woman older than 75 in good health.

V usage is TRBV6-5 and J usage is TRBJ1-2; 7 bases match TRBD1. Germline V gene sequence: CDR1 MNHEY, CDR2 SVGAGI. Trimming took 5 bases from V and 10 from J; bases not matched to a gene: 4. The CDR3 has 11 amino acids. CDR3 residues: CASSQGQDYTF. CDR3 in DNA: TGTGCCAGCAGTCAAGGACAGGACTACACCTTC.

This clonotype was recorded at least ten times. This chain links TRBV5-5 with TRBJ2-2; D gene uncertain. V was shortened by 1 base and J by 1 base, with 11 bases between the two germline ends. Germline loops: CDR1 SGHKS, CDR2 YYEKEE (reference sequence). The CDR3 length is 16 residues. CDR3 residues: CASSLSLGVNTGELFF. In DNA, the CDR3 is TGTGCCAGCAGCTTGTCCCTCGGAGTGAACACCGGGGAGCTGTTTTTT.

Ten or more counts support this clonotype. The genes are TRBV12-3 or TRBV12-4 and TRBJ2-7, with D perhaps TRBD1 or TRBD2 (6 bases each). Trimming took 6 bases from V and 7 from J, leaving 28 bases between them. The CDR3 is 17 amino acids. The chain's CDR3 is CASSPRGLGGGVSEQYF. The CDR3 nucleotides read TGTGCCAGCAGCCCACGGGGGCTCGGGGGAGGCGTGTCAGAGCAGTACTTC.

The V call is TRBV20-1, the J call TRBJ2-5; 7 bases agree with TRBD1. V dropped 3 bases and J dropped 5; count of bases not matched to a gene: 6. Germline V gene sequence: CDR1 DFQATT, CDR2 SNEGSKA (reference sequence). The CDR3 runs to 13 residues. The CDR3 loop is CSASKGAQETQYF. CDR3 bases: TGCAGTGCTAGCAAGGGGGCGCAGGAGACCCAGTACTTC.

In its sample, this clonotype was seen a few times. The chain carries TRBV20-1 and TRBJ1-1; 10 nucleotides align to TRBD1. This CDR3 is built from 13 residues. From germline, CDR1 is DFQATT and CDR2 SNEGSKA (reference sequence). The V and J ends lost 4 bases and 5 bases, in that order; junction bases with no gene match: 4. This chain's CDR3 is CSAKRTGGTEAFF. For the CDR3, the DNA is TGCAGTGCTAAACGGACAGGGGGAACTGAAGCTTTCTTT.

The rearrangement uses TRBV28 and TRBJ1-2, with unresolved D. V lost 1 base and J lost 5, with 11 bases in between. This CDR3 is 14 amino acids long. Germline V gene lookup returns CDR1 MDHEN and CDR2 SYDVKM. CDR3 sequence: CASSLSNVIYGYTF. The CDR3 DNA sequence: TGTGCCAGCAGTTTATCGAACGTAATTTATGGCTACACCTTC.

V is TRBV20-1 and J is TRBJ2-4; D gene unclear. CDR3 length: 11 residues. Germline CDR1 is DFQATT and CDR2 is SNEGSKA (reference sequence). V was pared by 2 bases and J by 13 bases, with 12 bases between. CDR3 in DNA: TGCAGTGCTAGATCCCTTGAAGAGCAGTACTTC. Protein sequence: CSARSLEEQYF.

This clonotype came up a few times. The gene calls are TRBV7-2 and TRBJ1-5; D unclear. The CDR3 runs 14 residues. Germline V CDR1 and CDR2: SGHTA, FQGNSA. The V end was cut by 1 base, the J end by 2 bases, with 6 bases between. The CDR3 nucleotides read TGTGCCAGCAGCTTAGTTCCAGGCAATCAGCCCCAGCATTTT. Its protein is CASSLVPGNQPQHF.

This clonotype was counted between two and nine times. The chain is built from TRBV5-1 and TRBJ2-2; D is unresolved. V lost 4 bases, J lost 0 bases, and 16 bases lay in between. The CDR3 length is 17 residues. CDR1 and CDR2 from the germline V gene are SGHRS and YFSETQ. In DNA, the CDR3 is TGCGCCAGCAGCCCTCAAGCCTACTCGACGAACACCGGGGAGCTGTTTTTT. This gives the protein CASSPQAYSTNTGELFF.

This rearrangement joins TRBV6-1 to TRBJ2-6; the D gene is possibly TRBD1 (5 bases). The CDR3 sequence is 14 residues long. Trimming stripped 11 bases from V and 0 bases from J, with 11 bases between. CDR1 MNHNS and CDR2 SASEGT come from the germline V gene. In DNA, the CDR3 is TGTGCCCAGGGCGATCGCTCTGGGGCCAACGTCCTGACTTTC. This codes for CAQGDRSGANVLTF.

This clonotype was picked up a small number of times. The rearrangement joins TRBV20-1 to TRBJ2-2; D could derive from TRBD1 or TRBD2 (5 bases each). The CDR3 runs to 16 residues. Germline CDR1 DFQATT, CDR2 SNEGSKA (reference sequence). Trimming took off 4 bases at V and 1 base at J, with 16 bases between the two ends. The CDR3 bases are TGCAGTGCTATGATCGCCGGGACGGGGAACACCGGGGAGCTGTTTTTT. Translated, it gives CSAMIAGTGNTGELFF.

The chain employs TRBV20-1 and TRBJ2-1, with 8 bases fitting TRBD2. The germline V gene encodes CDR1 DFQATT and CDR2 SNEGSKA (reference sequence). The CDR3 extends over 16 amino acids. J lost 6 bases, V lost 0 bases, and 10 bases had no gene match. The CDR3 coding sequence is TGCAGTGCTAGAGATCTTTGGGGAGCGGGAGCCAATGAGCAGTTCTTC. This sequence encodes CSARDLWGAGANEQFF.

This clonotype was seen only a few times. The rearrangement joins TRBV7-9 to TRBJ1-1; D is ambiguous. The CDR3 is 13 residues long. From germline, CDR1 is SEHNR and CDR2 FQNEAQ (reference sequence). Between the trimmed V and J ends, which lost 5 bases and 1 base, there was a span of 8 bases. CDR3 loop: CASSLFANTEAFF. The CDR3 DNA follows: TGTGCCAGCAGCCTGTTCGCGAACACTGAAGCTTTCTTT.

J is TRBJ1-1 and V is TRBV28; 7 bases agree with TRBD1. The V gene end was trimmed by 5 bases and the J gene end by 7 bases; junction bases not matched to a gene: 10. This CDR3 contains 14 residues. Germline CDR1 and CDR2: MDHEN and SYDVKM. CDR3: CASSKALGQVEAFF. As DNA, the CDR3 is TGTGCCAGCAGTAAAGCCCTCGGACAGGTTGAAGCTTTCTTT.

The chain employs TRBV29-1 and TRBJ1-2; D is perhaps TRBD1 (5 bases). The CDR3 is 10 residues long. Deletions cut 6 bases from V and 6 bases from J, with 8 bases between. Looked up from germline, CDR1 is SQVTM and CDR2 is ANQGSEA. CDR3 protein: CSVGEDGYTF. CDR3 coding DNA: TGCAGCGTGGGGGAGGATGGCTACACCTTC.

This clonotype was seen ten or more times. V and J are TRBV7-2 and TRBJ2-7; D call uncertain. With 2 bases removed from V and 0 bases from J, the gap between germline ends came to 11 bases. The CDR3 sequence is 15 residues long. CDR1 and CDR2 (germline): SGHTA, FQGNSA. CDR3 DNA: TGTGCCAGCAGCTTAATGTCATCAACCTCCTACGAGCAGTACTTC. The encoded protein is CASSLMSSTSYEQYF. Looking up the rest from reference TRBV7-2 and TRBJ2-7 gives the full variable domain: GAGVSQSPSNKVTEKGKDVELRCDPISGHTALYWYRQSLGQGLEFLIYFQGNSAPDKSGLPSDRFSAERTGGSVSTLTIQRTQQEDSAVYLCASSLMSSTSYEQYFGPGTRLTVT.

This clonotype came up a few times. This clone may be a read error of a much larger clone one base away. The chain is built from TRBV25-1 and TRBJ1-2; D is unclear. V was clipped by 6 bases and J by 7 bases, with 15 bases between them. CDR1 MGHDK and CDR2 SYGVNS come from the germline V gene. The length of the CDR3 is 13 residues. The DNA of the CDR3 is TGTGCCAGCAGGGCGGCTGGGCCGGGTGGCTACACCTTC. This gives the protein CASRAAGPGGYTF.

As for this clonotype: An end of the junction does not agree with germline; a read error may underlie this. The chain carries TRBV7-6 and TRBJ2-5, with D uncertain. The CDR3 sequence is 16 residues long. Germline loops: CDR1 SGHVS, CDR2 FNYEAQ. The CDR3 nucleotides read TGTGCCGGCAGCTCCCAAAAACGACTGCTCCAAGAGACCCAGTACTTC. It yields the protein CAGSSQKRLLQETQYF.

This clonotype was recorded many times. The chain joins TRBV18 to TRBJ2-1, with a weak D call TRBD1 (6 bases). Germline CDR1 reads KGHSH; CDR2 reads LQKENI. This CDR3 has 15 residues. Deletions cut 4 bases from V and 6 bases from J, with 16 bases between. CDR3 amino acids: CASSLYRVPGNEQFF. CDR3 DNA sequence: TGTGCCAGCTCACTGTACAGGGTCCCAGGCAATGAGCAGTTCTTC.

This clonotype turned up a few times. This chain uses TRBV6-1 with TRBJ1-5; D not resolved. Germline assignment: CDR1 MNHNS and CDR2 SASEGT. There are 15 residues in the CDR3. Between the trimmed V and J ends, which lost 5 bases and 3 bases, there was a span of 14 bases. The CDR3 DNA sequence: TGTGCCAGCAGTTTTCCTCGAGGGCCCAATCAGCCCCAGCATTTT. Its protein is CASSFPRGPNQPQHF.